A single sample is the source of the 25 T cell receptor beta chains below, sequenced in a study of T-cell reconstitution after alpha-beta-depleted transplantation in children. TCRbeta library preparation incorporated unique molecular identifiers. MiXCR was run by TCRdb on the PCR reads, yielding one entry per CDR3 protein. The sample has 700,000 to 850,000 distinct CDR3 sequences; around 15% are singletons. Sequencing was performed on PBMCs, mostly from graft donor cells, taken 360 days after TCRalphabeta/CD19-depleted stem cell transplant. The receptors stem from a male patient aged 5 to 17 who had a stem cell transplant for acute lymphoblastic leukemia, so the T cells may come from the graft donor.

This clonotype was picked up a small number of times. The chain uses TRBV13 and TRBJ1-6; D is unclear. Between the trimmed V and J ends, which lost 0 bases and 14 bases, there was a span of 5 bases. The CDR3 consists of 11 residues. From germline, CDR1 is PRHDT and CDR2 FYEKMQ (reference sequence). CDR3 sequence: CASSLGLSLHF. CDR3 nucleotide sequence: TGTGCCAGCAGCTTAGGTCTTTCCCTCCACTTT.

This clonotype was observed a few times. The V gene is TRBV20-1, the J gene TRBJ2-3; perhaps TRBD1 as D (5 bases). The CDR3 loop spans 13 amino acids. The germline V and J ends were trimmed by 2 bases and 10 bases, with 16 bases remaining between them. CDR1 and CDR2 from the germline V gene are DFQATT and SNEGSKA (reference sequence). In nucleotides, the CDR3 is TGCAGTGCTAGAACCACGACAGTCCCCGCGCAGTATTTT. It specifies CSARTTTVPAQYF.

This rearrangement joins TRBV5-1 to TRBJ1-4, with a tentative D call TRBD1 (6 bases). This CDR3 region has 15 residues. V shed 2 bases and J shed 6 bases, with 14 bases lying between them. CDR1 and CDR2 (germline): SGHRS, YFSETQ. The CDR3 here is CASSFSQGTDEKLFF. CDR3 nucleotides: TGCGCCAGCAGCTTTTCCCAGGGGACTGATGAAAAACTGTTTTTT.

The rearrangement joins TRBV20-1 to TRBJ2-7; 10 bases match TRBD2. Germline CDR1 is DFQATT and CDR2 is SNEGSKA (reference sequence). V lost 2 bases to trimming and J lost 6 bases; unmatched junction nucleotides: 10. The CDR3 length is 15 residues. The CDR3 sequence is CSARPGGSGRGEQYF. CDR3 nucleotides: TGCAGTGCTAGACCGGGAGGAAGCGGGAGGGGCGAGCAGTACTTC.

In this sample, this clonotype turned up many times. This sequence joins TRBV12-3 or TRBV12-4 and TRBJ2-2, with D possibly TRBD2 on 6 matching bases. V shed 2 bases and J shed 5 bases, with 24 bases lying between them. The CDR3 contains 19 residues. The CDR3 sequence: CASSLWAWASARRTGELFF. Written as DNA, the CDR3 is TGTGCCAGCAGTTTATGGGCGTGGGCTAGCGCCAGGAGGACCGGGGAGCTGTTTTTT.

This clonotype was seen many times. Germline is not matched at one junction end, which may reflect a read error. This chain joins TRBV5-1 and TRBJ2-7, with D uncertain. Germline CDR1 reads SGHRS; CDR2 reads YFSETQ. This CDR3 has 14 residues. The CDR3 sequence is CASTQESSSYEQYF. The DNA of the CDR3 is TGCGCGAGCACCCAGGAGTCAAGCTCCTACGAGCAGTACTTC.

The chain employs TRBV24-1 and TRBJ1-5; D perhaps matches TRBD1 (6 bases). In germline, CDR1 is KGHDR, CDR2 SFDVKD. The CDR3 extends over 17 amino acids. Between the trimmed V and J ends, which lost 2 bases and 2 bases, there was a span of 15 bases. CDR3 coding DNA: TGTGCCACCAGTGATTGGGCCAGGGGTTATCGCAATCAGCCCCAGCATTTT. Translation: CATSDWARGYRNQPQHF.

V usage is TRBV5-1 and J usage is TRBJ2-7; TRBD2 aligns across 8 bases. This CDR3 is 16 amino acids long. Germline-derived CDR1 and CDR2 are SGHRS and YFSETQ. Trimming cost V 2 bases and J 2 bases; bases outside gene matches: 9. CDR3 nucleotides: TGCGCCAGCAGCTTTTCTCCCGGGAGGGGGACCTACGAGCAGTACTTC. Translation gives CASSFSPGRGTYEQYF.

The chain is built from TRBV5-1 and TRBJ1-2, with 7 positions matching TRBD1. This CDR3 has 15 amino acids. From germline, CDR1 is SGHRS and CDR2 YFSETQ. The junction had 5 bases not matched to a gene; V was cut back by 0 bases and J by 3 bases. The chain's CDR3 is CASSLETGYDYGYTF. CDR3 sequence (DNA): TGCGCCAGCAGCTTGGAGACAGGGTACGACTATGGCTACACCTTC.

This clonotype was seen more than once but under ten times. The rearrangement links TRBV4-1 to TRBJ2-7; the D is unclear. The CDR3 totals 15 residues. The ends were cut back, 6 bases at V and 0 bases at J, with 15 bases in the middle. Germline CDR1 is MGHRA and CDR2 is YSYEKL. The CDR3 protein is CASSPSALSSYEQYF. The CDR3, as DNA: TGCGCCAGCAGTCCTTCGGCCCTTAGCTCCTACGAGCAGTACTTC.

This clonotype turned up a few times. The chain joins TRBV5-1 to TRBJ1-6, with D hard to call. The CDR3 extends over 14 amino acids. Trimming pared 6 bases from V and 6 bases from J, leaving 13 bases between. Germline CDR1 and CDR2: SGHRS and YFSETQ. Here the CDR3 DNA reads TGCGCCAGCAACGACGGCCTTACTAATTCACCCCTCCACTTT. Translated: CASNDGLTNSPLHF.

Ten or more counts support this clonotype. The chain links TRBV11-1 to TRBJ2-1; no reliable D call. Germline-derived CDR1 and CDR2 are SGHAT and FQDESV (reference sequence). The CDR3 runs 14 residues. Between the trimmed V and J ends, which lost 2 bases and 4 bases, there was a span of 9 bases. CDR3 in DNA: TGTGCCAGCAGCTTAAAGCCCTCTTACAATGAGCAGTTCTTC. This translates into CASSLKPSYNEQFF.

This chain links TRBV15 with TRBJ2-1; 13 bases map to TRBD2. Per the germline V gene, CDR1 is LNHNV and CDR2 is YYDKDF (reference sequence). The CDR3 is made up of 17 amino acids. V shed 3 bases and J 10 bases; nucleotides not matched to a gene: 12. DNA of the CDR3: TGTGCCACCAGCAGGGACATTGGACTAGCGGGAGCAGACGAGCAGTTCTTC. Translating it yields CATSRDIGLAGADEQFF.

The rearrangement uses TRBV5-1 and TRBJ2-6, with D maybe TRBD1 (6 bases). The V gene's germline CDR1 is SGHRS and CDR2 YFSETQ. The CDR3 has 17 residues. Trimming took 5 bases from V and 0 from J, leaving 15 bases between them. CDR3 protein: CASSSGTFFSGANVLTF. CDR3 coding DNA: TGCGCCAGCAGTTCCGGGACATTTTTCTCTGGGGCCAACGTCCTGACTTTC.

The chain uses TRBV5-1 and TRBJ2-7; perhaps TRBD2 as D (6 bases). The CDR3 runs 15 residues. V lost 2 bases to trimming and J lost 3 bases, with 15 bases between them. The germline V gene encodes CDR1 SGHRS and CDR2 YFSETQ. The CDR3 bases are TGCGCCAGCAGCTTTGTTGGGGAGGACGGCTACGAGCAGTACTTC. This gives the protein CASSFVGEDGYEQYF. The entire variable domain, with the rest obtained from reference TRBV5-1 and TRBJ2-7, is as follows: KAGVTQTPRYLIKTRGQQVTLSCSPISGHRSVSWYQQTPGQGLQFLFEYFSETQRNKGNFPGRFSGRQFSNSRSEMNVSTLELGDSALYLCASSFVGEDGYEQYFGPGTRLTVT.

This chain joins TRBV7-9 and TRBJ2-7, with D hard to call. This CDR3 is built from 13 residues. The V end lost 7 bases, the J end lost 0 bases, and 10 bases lay between the germline ends. Germline V CDR1 and CDR2: SEHNR, FQNEAQ (reference sequence). CDR3 in amino acids: CASISWGSYEQYF. The DNA of the CDR3 is TGTGCCAGCATCAGCTGGGGCTCCTACGAGCAGTACTTC.

This clonotype was recorded a few times. J is TRBJ2-3 and V is TRBV5-1; D is possibly TRBD2 (5 bases). The V gene's germline CDR1 is SGHRS and CDR2 YFSETQ. This CDR3 comprises 13 residues. V shed 4 bases and J shed 6 bases, with 12 bases lying between them. DNA of the CDR3: TGCGCCAGCAGCGCCCTCCCGGGGGATACGCAGTATTTT. Its protein product is CASSALPGDTQYF.

This clonotype was observed at least ten times. This rearrangement joins TRBV2 to TRBJ2-7, with TRBD1 matching 8 bases. This CDR3 is 14 amino acids long. CDR1 and CDR2 (germline): SNHLY, FYNNEI. V trimming: 8 bases; J trimming: 2 bases; junction bases outside the gene matches: 8. The CDR3 loop reads CASLDRDRTYEQYF. The CDR3 DNA is TGTGCCAGCTTGGACCGGGACAGGACCTACGAGCAGTACTTC.

The rearrangement uses TRBV2 and TRBJ2-2, with TRBD2 matching over 8 bases. With 4 bases clipped from V and 5 bases from J, the junction kept 6 bases outside the gene matches. CDR1 SNHLY and CDR2 FYNNEI come from the germline V gene. The CDR3 runs 15 residues. CDR3 DNA sequence: TGTGCCAGCAGTGGACTAGCGAGAGGTACCGGGGAGCTGTTTTTT. Amino acids: CASSGLARGTGELFF.

This chain links TRBV10-3 with TRBJ1-6; no clear D gene. CDR3 length: 13 residues. Trimming took off 8 bases at V and 10 bases at J, with 15 bases between the two ends. The germline V gene has CDR1 ENHRY and CDR2 SYGVKD. The CDR3 loop reads CAIAIAKGSPLHF. As DNA, the CDR3 is TGTGCCATCGCCATCGCCAAGGGCTCACCCCTCCACTTT.

This clonotype was seen many times. Here the CDR3 reads CASRTGNTEAFF. The CDR3 nucleotides are TGCGCCAGCAGGACAGGGAACACTGAAGCTTTCTTT. The chain uses TRBV5-1 and TRBJ1-1; possible D gene TRBD1, 6 bases. V lost 5 bases and J 1 base, leaving 6 bases between the germline ends. The CDR3 consists of 12 residues. In germline, CDR1 is SGHRS, CDR2 YFSETQ. Complete variable domain (other parts from reference TRBV5-1 and TRBJ1-1): KAGVTQTPRYLIKTRGQQVTLSCSPISGHRSVSWYQQTPGQGLQFLFEYFSETQRNKGNFPGRFSGRQFSNSRSEMNVSTLELGDSALYLCASRTGNTEAFFGQGTRLTVV.

This clonotype was seen more than once but under ten times. The rearrangement joins TRBV2 to TRBJ2-2, with TRBD2 identical over 8 bases. Per the germline V gene, CDR1 is SNHLY and CDR2 is FYNNEI. After removal of 6 bases from V and 1 base from J, the junction contained 19 bases not matched to a gene. This CDR3 has 20 amino acids. CDR3 sequence (DNA): TGTGCCAGCAGGGGGAAAATACCTAGCGGGTTGGCCTTGAACACCGGGGAGCTGTTTTTT. This codes for CASRGKIPSGLALNTGELFF.

The chain carries TRBV6-1 and TRBJ2-6; D is uncertain. Germline CDR1 is MNHNS and CDR2 is SASEGT. This CDR3 is 15 amino acids long. Trimming left V 10 bases short and J 0 bases short, with 13 bases between. The CDR3 spells CATREVGSGANVLTF. DNA for the CDR3: TGTGCCACCCGAGAGGTGGGCTCTGGGGCCAACGTCCTGACTTTC.

This clonotype has only a few counts. The chain combines TRBV24-1 with TRBJ2-5; D not resolved. Trimming left V 6 bases short and J 3 bases short, with 10 bases between. The CDR3 loop spans 13 amino acids. Germline V gives CDR1 KGHDR, CDR2 SFDVKD. CDR3 DNA: TGTGCCACCAGTAGTCAGTTTAAAGAGACCCAGTACTTC. Translating gives CATSSQFKETQYF.

This chain joins TRBV20-1 and TRBJ2-2, with 11 bases fitting TRBD2. The CDR3 runs 19 residues. CDR1 and CDR2 from the germline V gene are DFQATT and SNEGSKA (reference sequence). V was pared by 5 bases and J by 1 base, with 15 bases of the junction left unmatched. CDR3 region: CSAGDARWGLAENTGELFF. As DNA, the CDR3 is TGCAGTGCTGGGGACGCGCGTTGGGGACTAGCGGAGAACACCGGGGAGCTGTTTTTT.